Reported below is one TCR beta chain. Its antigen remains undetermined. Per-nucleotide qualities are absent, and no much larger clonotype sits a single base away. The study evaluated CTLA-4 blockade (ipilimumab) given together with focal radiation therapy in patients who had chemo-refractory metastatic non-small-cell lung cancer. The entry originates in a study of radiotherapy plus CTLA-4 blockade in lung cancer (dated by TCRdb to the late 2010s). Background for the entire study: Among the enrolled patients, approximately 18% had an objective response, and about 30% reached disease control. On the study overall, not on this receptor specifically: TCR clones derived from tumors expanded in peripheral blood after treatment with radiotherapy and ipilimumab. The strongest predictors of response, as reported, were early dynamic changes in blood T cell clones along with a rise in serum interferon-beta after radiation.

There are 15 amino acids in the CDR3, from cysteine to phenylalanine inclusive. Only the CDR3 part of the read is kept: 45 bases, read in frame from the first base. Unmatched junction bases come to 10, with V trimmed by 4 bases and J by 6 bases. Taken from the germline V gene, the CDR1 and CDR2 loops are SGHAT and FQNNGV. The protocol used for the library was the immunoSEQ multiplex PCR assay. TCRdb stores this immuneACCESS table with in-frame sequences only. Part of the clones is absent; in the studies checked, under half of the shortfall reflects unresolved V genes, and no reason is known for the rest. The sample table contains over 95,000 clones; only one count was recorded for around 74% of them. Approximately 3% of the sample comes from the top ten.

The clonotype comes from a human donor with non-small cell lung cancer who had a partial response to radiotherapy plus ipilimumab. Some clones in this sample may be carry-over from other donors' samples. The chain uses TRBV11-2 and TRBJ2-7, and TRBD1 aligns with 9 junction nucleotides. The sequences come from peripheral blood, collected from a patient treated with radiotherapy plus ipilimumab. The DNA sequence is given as TGTGCCAGCAGCTCAGGGGGACAGGGCTTCGGCGAGCAGTACTTC. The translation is CASSSGGQGFGEQYF.